Presented here are 15 T cell receptor beta chains from one specimen sequenced in a study of OX40 agonist ivuxolimab in advanced cancers. Libraries were prepared by immunoSEQ multiplex PCR; TCRdb keeps only in-frame clonotypes and omits some of them. The sample consists of 73,000 or so clones, 80% to 95% of them appearing once. The specimen comprised CD4+ or CD8+ T cells sorted from blood, sampled in a trial of the OX40 agonist ivuxolimab. All receptors derive from an adult with an advanced solid tumor such as melanoma, head and neck, liver or kidney cancer.

This clone was detected once. The chain combines TRBV6-1 with TRBJ2-7; maybe TRBD1 (5 bases). Trimming pared 2 bases from V and 1 base from J, leaving 12 bases between. Per germline, CDR1 MNHNS and CDR2 SASEGT. The CDR3 length is 15 residues. For the CDR3, the DNA is TGTGCCAGCAGTGAACTGACAGCTAATTCCTACGAGCAGTACTTC. Its translation: CASSELTANSYEQYF.

The rearrangement links TRBV7-9 to TRBJ2-5, with TRBD2 matching 7 bases. J was trimmed by 1 base and V by 1 base; bases with no gene match: 3. Per the germline V gene, CDR1 is SEHNR and CDR2 is FQNEAQ (reference sequence). The CDR3 consists of 15 residues. CDR3 DNA sequence: TGTGCCAGCAGCTTAGGGGGACTAAGCCAAGAGACCCAGTACTTC. Encoded protein: CASSLGGLSQETQYF.

The chain employs TRBV5-1 and TRBJ2-7; TRBD1 matches 7 bases. The CDR3 sequence is 14 residues long. V lost 4 bases to trimming and J lost 2 bases; unmatched junction nucleotides: 6. Per germline, CDR1 SGHRS and CDR2 YFSETQ. The CDR3 DNA is TGCGCCAGCAGCCAAGGACAGGCTACCTACGAGCAGTACTTC. The encoded protein is CASSQGQATYEQYF.

This chain links TRBV6-1 with TRBJ1-5; unclear D gene. Trimming shortened V by 0 bases and J by 5 bases, and 26 bases separated the two germline ends. The CDR3 consists of 20 residues. Per germline, CDR1 MNHNS and CDR2 SASEGT. The CDR3 loop is CASSEAFPAEVPGGHQPQHF. CDR3 nucleotide sequence: TGTGCCAGCAGTGAAGCGTTCCCCGCGGAAGTTCCAGGTGGGCATCAGCCCCAGCATTTT.

The chain recombines TRBV6-5 with TRBJ1-5; D gene unclear. The V and J ends lost 0 bases and 8 bases respectively, with 8 bases between them. This CDR3 is 13 amino acids long. The germline gives CDR1 MNHEY, CDR2 SVGAGI. The CDR3, as DNA: TGTGCCAGCAGTTACTCGAAAGAGAAGCCCCAGCATTTT. As protein: CASSYSKEKPQHF.

The chain uses TRBV9 and TRBJ2-5; D may be TRBD1 (5 bases). V shed 0 bases and J shed 2 bases, with 8 bases lying between them. The germline V gene encodes CDR1 SGDLS and CDR2 YYNGEE. This CDR3 is built from 14 residues. The CDR3 DNA sequence: TGTGCCAGCAGCGTAGAAGGGGTTCAAGAGACCCAGTACTTC. Amino acids: CASSVEGVQETQYF.

V and J are TRBV2 and TRBJ2-7; D possibly corresponds to TRBD1 (5 bases). The ends were cut back, 9 bases at V and 1 base at J, with 16 bases in the middle. Germline loops: CDR1 SNHLY, CDR2 FYNNEI. This CDR3 comprises 14 residues. CDR3 coding DNA: TGTGCCAGACCTGGACACCAAGGATCCTACGAGCAGTACTTC. Its translation is CARPGHQGSYEQYF. The complete variable domain, with remaining parts taken from reference TRBV2 and TRBJ2-7, reads EPEVTQTPSHQVTQMGQEVILRCVPISNHLYFYWYRQILGQKVEFLVSFYNNEISEKSEIFDDQFSVERPDGSNFTLKIRSTKLEDSAMYFCARPGHQGSYEQYFGPGTRLTVT.

This rearrangement joins TRBV7-2 to TRBJ1-4; 9 positions agree with TRBD1. Germline trimming cut 3 bases from V and 5 bases from J; bases unmatched to any gene: 7. Germline CDR1 and CDR2: SGHTA and FQGNSA. The CDR3 sequence is 16 residues long. The CDR3 is CASSFQSGTGNEKLFF. The CDR3 coding sequence is TGTGCCAGCAGCTTTCAATCCGGGACAGGGAATGAAAAACTGTTTTTT.

A few counts support this clone. This chain uses TRBV30 with TRBJ1-5; maybe TRBD1 (6 bases). Trimming removed 3 bases from V and 7 bases from J, with 19 bases in between. The CDR3 loop spans 15 amino acids. The V gene's germline CDR1 is GTSNPN and CDR2 SVGIG (reference sequence). The CDR3 DNA is TGTGCCTGGAGGTCACAGGGATTAATGGGCCAGCCCCAGCATTTT. Translating it yields CAWRSQGLMGQPQHF.

The chain carries TRBV19 and TRBJ1-4; TRBD1 might be the D (6 bases). CDR3 length: 15 residues. Trimming took off 6 bases at V and 0 bases at J, with 11 bases between the two ends. Germline CDR1 LNHDA, CDR2 SQIVND (reference sequence). CDR3 sequence reads: CASRGWTATNEKLFF. The CDR3 nucleotides read TGTGCCAGTAGAGGGTGGACAGCAACTAATGAAAAACTGTTTTTT. The whole variable domain, remainder taken from reference TRBV19 and TRBJ1-4, is DGGITQSPKYLFRKEGQNVTLSCEQNLNHDAMYWYRQDPGQGLRLIYYSQIVNDFQKGDIAEGYSVSREKKESFPLTVTSAQKNPTAFYLCASRGWTATNEKLFFGSGTQLSVL.

CDR3 coding DNA: TGTGCCAGCAGCTTAGTCCTCCGAGGGGCGGGAGAGGCAGATACGCAGTATTTT. Its protein product is CASSLVLRGAGEADTQYF. The chain combines TRBV7-2 with TRBJ2-3; 7 positions agree with TRBD2. Germline values: CDR1 SGHTA, CDR2 FQGNSA. Trimming removed 1 base from V and 4 bases from J; junction bases left unmatched: 14. The CDR3 is made up of 18 amino acids.

This chain joins TRBV29-1 and TRBJ1-2; no clear D. The CDR3 runs to 13 residues. Trimming pared 7 bases from V and 3 bases from J, leaving 15 bases between. Germline CDR1 reads SQVTM; CDR2 reads ANQGSEA. The CDR3 is CSAPIGRDYGYTF. The CDR3 DNA follows: TGCAGCGCCCCGATAGGACGGGACTATGGCTACACCTTC. Variable domain in full (rest from reference TRBV29-1 and TRBJ1-2): SAVISQKPSRDICQRGTSLTIQCQVDSQVTMMFWYRQQPGQSLTLIATANQGSEATYESGFVIDKFPISRPNLTFSTLTVSNMSPEDSSIYLCSAPIGRDYGYTFGSGTRLTVV.

The chain combines TRBV4-1 with TRBJ2-1; 8 bases map to TRBD2. The length of the CDR3 is 18 residues. CDR1 and CDR2 (germline): MGHRA, YSYEKL. The V gene end was trimmed by 1 base and the J gene end by 8 bases; junction bases not matched to a gene: 16. CDR3: CASSQVDMGLVYMHEQFF. The CDR3 DNA reads TGCGCCAGCAGCCAAGTTGACATGGGACTAGTATATATGCATGAGCAGTTCTTC.

The J gene is TRBJ2-1, the V gene TRBV11-2; D is uncertain. From germline, CDR1 is SGHAT and CDR2 FQNNGV. The germline V and J ends were trimmed by 5 bases and 8 bases, with 16 bases remaining between them. The CDR3 extends over 14 amino acids. The CDR3 is CASSQLIYRYEQFF. Here the CDR3 DNA reads TGTGCCAGCAGCCAGCTGATATACAGATATGAGCAGTTCTTC.

This chain links TRBV30 with TRBJ2-5; 10 nucleotides align to TRBD1. V was pared by 5 bases and J by 5 bases, with 5 bases of the junction left unmatched. CDR1 GTSNPN and CDR2 SVGIG come from the germline V gene (reference sequence). The length of the CDR3 is 13 residues. The CDR3 DNA sequence: TGTGCCTGGGGGACAGGGGTCACTGAGACCCAGTACTTC. It translates to CAWGTGVTETQYF.